Listed here are 22 T cell receptor beta chains from one sample, sequenced in a study of shared clonotypes between healthy human individuals. Sequencing used immunoSEQ multiplex PCR; TCRdb keeps in-frame clones, though not all of them. This sample carries around 1.6 million clones, 95% to 99% of them seen once, and the ten largest clones take roughly 0.45%. Specimen: naive CD4+ T cells sorted from blood. As to subset: CD45RA+ positively selected. All receptors come from a young man in good health.

The chain recombines TRBV9 with TRBJ2-5; 8 bases are shared with TRBD1. The CDR3 runs 13 residues. V gave up 4 bases and J gave up 5 bases; unmatched junction bases: 4. Germline CDR1 and CDR2: SGDLS and YYNGEE. The CDR3 nucleotides are TGTGCCAGCAGCTGGACAGGGCGGGAGACCCAGTACTTC. Residues: CASSWTGRETQYF.

The genes are TRBV27 and TRBJ2-6; either TRBD1 or TRBD2 may fit D (5 bases each). V was pared by 5 bases and J by 2 bases, with 13 bases between. This CDR3 spans 16 amino acids. CDR1 and CDR2 from the germline V gene are MNHEY and SMNVEV (reference sequence). The CDR3 DNA reads as TGTGCCAGCAGTCCAGGGACGGACGCTGGGGCCAACGTCCTGACTTTC. Its protein product is CASSPGTDAGANVLTF. Full variable domain (missing parts from reference TRBV27 and TRBJ2-6): EAQVTQNPRYLITVTGKKLTVTCSQNMNHEYMSWYRQDPGLGLRQIYYSMNVEVTDKGDVPEGYKVSRKEKRNFPLILESPSPNQTSLYFCASSPGTDAGANVLTFGAGSRLTVL.

The V and J genes are TRBV7-3 and TRBJ1-3; D call uncertain. This CDR3 is built from 15 residues. The germline CDR1 and CDR2 sequences are SGHTA and FQGTGA. Trimming removed 5 bases from V and 0 bases from J, with 11 bases in between. The CDR3 spells CASSPNGISGNTIYF. As DNA, the CDR3 is TGTGCCAGCAGCCCCAACGGAATCTCTGGAAACACCATATATTTT. The variable domain in full, with the rest retrieved from reference TRBV7-3 and TRBJ1-3, is GAGVSQTPSNKVTEKGKYVELRCDPISGHTALYWYRQSLGQGPEFLIYFQGTGAADDSGLPNDRFFAVRPEGSVSTLKIQRTERGDSAVYLCASSPNGISGNTIYFGEGSWLTVV.

As for this clone: This CDR3 is also generated by other DNA sequences in the sample. The chain recombines TRBV5-1 with TRBJ2-5; the D is unclear. V shed 0 bases and J shed 2 bases, with 5 bases lying between them. The CDR3 length is 13 residues. The germline CDR1 and CDR2 sequences are SGHRS and YFSETQ. The CDR3 DNA follows: TGCGCCAGCAGCTTGGTAATTCAAGAGACCCAGTACTTC. Encoded protein: CASSLVIQETQYF. The variable domain in full, with the rest retrieved from reference TRBV5-1 and TRBJ2-5, is KAGVTQTPRYLIKTRGQQVTLSCSPISGHRSVSWYQQTPGQGLQFLFEYFSETQRNKGNFPGRFSGRQFSNSRSEMNVSTLELGDSALYLCASSLVIQETQYFGPGTRLLVL.

This chain joins TRBV5-1 and TRBJ2-5; D is uncertain. CDR3 length: 15 amino acids. From germline, CDR1 is SGHRS and CDR2 YFSETQ. Trimming removed 0 bases from V and 0 bases from J, with 9 bases in between. The CDR3 region is CASSLVPLNQETQYF. The CDR3 DNA reads as TGCGCCAGCAGCTTGGTGCCCCTTAACCAAGAGACCCAGTACTTC.

V usage is TRBV19 and J usage is TRBJ2-1, with TRBD1 identical over 10 bases. Losses at the gene ends were 10 bases for V and 0 bases for J; bases not matched to a gene: 6. Germline V CDR1 and CDR2: LNHDA, SQIVND (reference sequence). The CDR3 contains 15 residues. In DNA form, the CDR3 reads TGTGCCACTTGCCGGACAGGGGGCTCCTACAATGAGCAGTTCTTC. Translation: CATCRTGGSYNEQFF.

J is TRBJ2-7 and V is TRBV10-3; 9 bases line up with TRBD2. Germline loops: CDR1 ENHRY, CDR2 SYGVKD. The CDR3 totals 18 residues. The V and J ends lost 0 bases and 0 bases, in that order; junction bases with no gene match: 9. The CDR3 DNA sequence: TGTGCCATCAGTGAGTCGCGGGGCCTAGCGGGACCCTCCTACGAGCAGTACTTC. Amino acids: CAISESRGLAGPSYEQYF.

This chain connects TRBV5-1 to TRBJ1-4; D call uncertain. The CDR3 totals 16 residues. Trimming took 0 bases from V and 0 from J, leaving 9 bases between them. Germline V lookup: CDR1 SGHRS, CDR2 YFSETQ. CDR3 protein: CASSLGSAATNEKLFF. As DNA, the CDR3 is TGCGCCAGCAGCTTGGGATCGGCAGCAACTAATGAAAAACTGTTTTTT.

The chain links TRBV5-1 to TRBJ2-5, with D possibly matching TRBD1 (6 bases). Germline V lookup: CDR1 SGHRS, CDR2 YFSETQ. There are 15 residues in the CDR3. Trimming removed 4 bases at V and 0 bases at J, with 13 bases between. The chain's CDR3 is CASSPWGQNQETQYF. Here the CDR3 DNA reads TGCGCCAGCAGCCCGTGGGGGCAGAACCAAGAGACCCAGTACTTC.

The J gene is TRBJ1-5, the V gene TRBV5-5, with 9 bases matching TRBD1. CDR3 length equals 16 residues. The junction had 10 bases not matched to a gene; V was cut back by 4 bases and J by 5 bases. Germline loops: CDR1 SGHKS, CDR2 YYEKEE (reference sequence). The CDR3 nucleotides are TGTGCCAGCAGCGCCGGGACAGGGAGACGGGATCAGCCCCAGCATTTT. This sequence encodes CASSAGTGRRDQPQHF.

The rearrangement links TRBV29-1 to TRBJ2-5; a possible D gene is TRBD1 (6 bases). The V end was cut by 7 bases, the J end by 2 bases, with 11 bases between. Looked up from germline, CDR1 is SQVTM and CDR2 is ANQGSEA. The CDR3 has 12 residues. The CDR3 is CSGETGQETQYF. CDR3 DNA: TGCAGCGGGGAGACAGGTCAAGAGACCCAGTACTTC.

The chain uses TRBV7-9 and TRBJ2-5; D is ambiguous. The germline gives CDR1 SEHNR, CDR2 FQNEAQ (reference sequence). V was cut by 3 bases and J by 1 base, with 6 bases left in between. The length of the CDR3 is 13 residues. The CDR3 sequence is CASSFGGQETQYF. The CDR3 nucleotides are TGTGCCAGCAGCTTCGGCGGCCAAGAGACCCAGTACTTC.

Comments on this clone: Other nucleotide sequences in the sample specify the same CDR3. This rearrangement joins TRBV9 to TRBJ2-3; the D is unclear. V was trimmed by 2 bases and J by 0 bases, leaving 10 bases between them. The germline V gene encodes CDR1 SGDLS and CDR2 YYNGEE. The CDR3 runs to 15 residues. The CDR3: CASSVVGTSTDTQYF. CDR3 sequence (DNA): TGTGCCAGCAGCGTTGTCGGAACTAGCACAGATACGCAGTATTTT.

The chain has TRBV7-2 and TRBJ1-1; no clear D gene. Germline CDR1 reads SGHTA; CDR2 reads FQGNSA. There are 15 residues in the CDR3. The V end lost 2 bases, the J end lost 1 base, and 11 bases lay between the germline ends. The CDR3 DNA reads TGTGCCAGCAGCTTACTTTCGTCCGGGAACACTGAAGCTTTCTTT. This sequence encodes CASSLLSSGNTEAFF.

This chain uses TRBV6-1 with TRBJ1-1, with D unclear. Trimming stripped 10 bases from V and 1 base from J, with 16 bases between. The V gene's germline CDR1 is MNHNS and CDR2 SASEGT. This CDR3 comprises 14 residues. The CDR3 nucleotides are TGTGCCACCGATCGGACGGTGAAGAACACTGAAGCTTTCTTT. This encodes CATDRTVKNTEAFF.

The chain links TRBV27 to TRBJ2-7; maybe TRBD1 (6 bases). Trimming stripped 2 bases from V and 2 bases from J, with 19 bases between. The CDR3 covers 17 residues. In germline, CDR1 is MNHEY, CDR2 SMNVEV (reference sequence). The CDR3 protein is CASSLARDTLGAYEQYF. CDR3 DNA sequence: TGTGCCAGCAGTTTAGCCAGGGACACTTTGGGGGCCTACGAGCAGTACTTC.

V and J are TRBV15 and TRBJ2-1, with 11 bases fitting TRBD2. With 0 bases clipped from V and 6 bases from J, the junction kept 1 base outside the gene matches. CDR3 size: 15 residues. CDR1 is LNHNV and CDR2 is YYDKDF in the germline V gene (reference sequence). The CDR3 sequence: CATSRDTSGSNEQFF. DNA of the CDR3: TGTGCCACCAGCAGAGATACTAGCGGGAGCAATGAGCAGTTCTTC. Combining the CDR3 with reference TRBV15 and TRBJ2-1 gives the whole variable domain DAMVIQNPRYQVTQFGKPVTLSCSQTLNHNVMYWYQQKSSQAPKLLFHYYDKDFNNEADTPDNFQSRRPNTSFCFLDIRSPGLGDTAMYLCATSRDTSGSNEQFFGPGTRLTVL.

The chain couples TRBV18 to TRBJ1-1; unclear D gene. CDR1 is KGHSH and CDR2 is LQKENI in the germline V gene. The CDR3 is 17 residues long. Between the trimmed V and J ends, which lost 3 bases and 3 bases, there was a span of 20 bases. Here the CDR3 DNA reads TGTGCCAGCTCACCTCGCAACACCCAATCTTTCTACACTGAAGCTTTCTTT. Its translation is CASSPRNTQSFYTEAFF.

The chain uses TRBV5-1 and TRBJ1-4; D not certain. The CDR3 runs to 14 residues. Germline V gene lookup returns CDR1 SGHRS and CDR2 YFSETQ. Trimming pared 4 bases from V and 8 bases from J, leaving 15 bases between. The CDR3 DNA follows: TGCGCCAGCAGCCCTGTATTTGTGGAGGAAAAACTGTTTTTT. The encoded protein is CASSPVFVEEKLFF.

The V call is TRBV15, the J call TRBJ2-7, with D hard to call. The CDR3 totals 11 residues. V lost 0 bases and J 5 bases, leaving 2 bases between the germline ends. The V gene's germline CDR1 is LNHNV and CDR2 YYDKDF (reference sequence). CDR3 nucleotide sequence: TGTGCCACCAGCAGAGAGGACGAGCAGTACTTC. It specifies CATSREDEQYF.

This chain links TRBV15 with TRBJ2-1; D gene uncertain. The germline CDR1 and CDR2 sequences are LNHNV and YYDKDF (reference sequence). The CDR3 covers 16 residues. V was trimmed by 6 bases and J by 0 bases, leaving 15 bases between them. This CDR3 is CATSTSITFSYNEQFF. The CDR3 DNA follows: TGTGCCACCAGTACTTCTATCACATTCTCCTACAATGAGCAGTTCTTC.

The J gene is TRBJ2-1, the V gene TRBV2; 8 bases line up with TRBD2. The germline V gene has CDR1 SNHLY and CDR2 FYNNEI. There are 15 residues in the CDR3. Trimming took 2 bases from V and 5 from J; bases not matched to a gene: 5. The DNA for the CDR3 is TGTGCCAGCAGTGAAACTACTAGCGGTCACAATGAGCAGTTCTTC. This translates into CASSETTSGHNEQFF.